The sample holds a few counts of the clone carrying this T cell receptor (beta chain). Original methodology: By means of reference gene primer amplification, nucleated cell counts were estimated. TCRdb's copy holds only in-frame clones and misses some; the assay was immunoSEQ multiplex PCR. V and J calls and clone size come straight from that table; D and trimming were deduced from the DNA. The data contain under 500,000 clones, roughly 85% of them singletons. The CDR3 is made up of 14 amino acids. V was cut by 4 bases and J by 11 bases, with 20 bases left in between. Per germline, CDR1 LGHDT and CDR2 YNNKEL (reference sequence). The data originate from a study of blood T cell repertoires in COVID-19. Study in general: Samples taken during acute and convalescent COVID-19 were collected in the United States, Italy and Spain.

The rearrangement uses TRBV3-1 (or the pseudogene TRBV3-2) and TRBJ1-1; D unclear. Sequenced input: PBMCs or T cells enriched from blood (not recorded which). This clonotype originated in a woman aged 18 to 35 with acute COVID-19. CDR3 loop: CASSPPGEVGGAFF. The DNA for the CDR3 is TGTGCCAGCAGCCCTCCGGGTGAGGTAGGCGGGGCTTTCTTT.